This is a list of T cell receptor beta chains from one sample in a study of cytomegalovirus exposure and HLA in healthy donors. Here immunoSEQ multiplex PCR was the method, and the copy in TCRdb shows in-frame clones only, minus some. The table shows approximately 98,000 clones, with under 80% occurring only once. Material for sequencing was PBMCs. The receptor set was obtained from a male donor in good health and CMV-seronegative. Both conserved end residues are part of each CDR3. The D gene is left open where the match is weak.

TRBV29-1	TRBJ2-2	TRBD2	TGCAGCGTTGTAACTAGCGGGAGTCGTTCTGGGGAGCTGTTTTTT	CSVVTSGSRSGELFF
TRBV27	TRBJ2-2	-	TGTGCCAGCAGCCCAAACACCGGGGAGCTGTTTTTT	CASSPNTGELFF
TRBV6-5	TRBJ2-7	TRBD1	TGTGCCAGCAGTTACTCTTCGGGACAGGGTTCGGCTGAGCAGTACTTC	CASSYSSGQGSAEQYF
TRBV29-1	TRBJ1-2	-	TGCAGCGTTCCTCGGACAGCGATCTATGGCTACACCTTC	CSVPRTAIYGYTF
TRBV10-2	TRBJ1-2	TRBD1	TGCGCCAGCTCCCGGGACAGAGGATATGGCTACACCTTC	CASSRDRGYGYTF
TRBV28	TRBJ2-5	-	TGTGCCAGCAGTCCCCGGGGAGGTGAGACCCAGTACTTC	CASSPRGGETQYF
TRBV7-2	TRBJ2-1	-	TGTGCCAGCAGCTTTAGCAGATTGGGGCGATTGGAGCAGTTCTTC	CASSFSRLGRLEQFF
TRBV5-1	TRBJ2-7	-	TGCGCCAGCAGCGGGGACAACTCCTACGAGCAGTACTTC	CASSGDNSYEQYF
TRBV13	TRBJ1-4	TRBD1	TGTGCCAGCAGCCTCGGACAGGGAGGCGGGAAACTGTTTTTT	CASSLGQGGGKLFF
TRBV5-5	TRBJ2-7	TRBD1	TGTGCCAGCAGCGGGGAGGCCGGGACAGGCTCCTACGAGCAGTACTTC	CASSGEAGTGSYEQYF
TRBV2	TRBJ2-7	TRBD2	TGTGCCAGCGCCCCGAGGACTAGCGGGAGTAACGAGCAGTACTTC	CASAPRTSGSNEQYF